The rows below give T cell receptor beta chains drawn from one sample of a study of cytomegalovirus exposure and HLA in healthy donors. Produced via immunoSEQ multiplex PCR; TCRdb's table is partial and in-frame only. The sample includes some 200,000 clones, 65% to 90% seen only once; the top ten take about 5.7%. Sequencing input: PBMCs. The receptors here all came from a man between 35 and 55 years old in good health and CMV-seropositive. Each CDR3 is given with its conserved first and last residue. The D gene is left open where the match is weak. The size field is filled for only some rows; it gives once, few, many or a size class.

v_call	j_call	d_call	clone_size	cdr3_nt	cdr3_aa
TRBV14	TRBJ2-3	TRBD2	.	TGTGCCAGCAGCCAAGATCTAGCGGGTGCCACAGATGCGCAGTATTTT	CASSQDLAGATDAQYF
TRBV28	TRBJ1-5	.	.	TGTGCCAGCAGCGACTTAGGTTACCAGCCCCAGCATTTT	CASSDLGYQPQHF
TRBV7-9	TRBJ1-2	TRBD1	few	TGTGCCAGCAGCTCCGGGACAGTCATCTATGGCTACACCTTC	CASSSGTVIYGYTF
TRBV2	TRBJ2-7	.	once	TGTGCCAGCAGTGAAGCGGGCCATTGGGGGGAGTCCTACGAGCAGTACTTC	CASSEAGHWGESYEQYF
TRBV7-2	TRBJ1-1	.	.	TGTGCCAGCAGCTTTACAGGAACGAACACTGAAGCTTTCTTT	CASSFTGTNTEAFF
TRBV12-5	TRBJ1-2	.	.	TGTGCTAGTGGTTATGAGAGAGCTAACTATGGCTACACCTTC	CASGYERANYGYTF
TRBV27	TRBJ2-7	.	.	TGTGCCAGCAGTTCCAATAGGGGATTCTACGAGCAGTACTTC	CASSSNRGFYEQYF
TRBV6-1	TRBJ1-2	TRBD1	.	TGTGCCAGCAGGAAAGGGACAGCAAGCTATGGCTACACCTTC	CASRKGTASYGYTF
TRBV30	TRBJ2-1	.	.	TGTGCCTGGAGTGGGGGCAGGGAGGTCTACAATGAGCAGTTCTTC	CAWSGGREVYNEQFF
TRBV30	TRBJ2-5	TRBD1	.	TGTGCCTGGCGGGACAGGGGGCTACACCAAGAGACCCAGTACTTC	CAWRDRGLHQETQYF
TRBV27	TRBJ2-3	.	.	TGTGCCAGCAGTCCGCGTGCTAGCACAGATACGCAGTATTTT	CASSPRASTDTQYF
TRBV28	TRBJ2-5	TRBD1	.	TGTGCCAGCACCGTGACAGGGGGCGGTCAAGAGACCCAGTACTTC	CASTVTGGGQETQYF
TRBV5-1	TRBJ2-3	.	.	TGCGCCAGCAGCTCTACGCGCACAGATACGCAGTATTTT	CASSSTRTDTQYF
TRBV7-2	TRBJ2-7	.	few	TGTGCCAGCAGCCGATACCCGGACGAGCAGTACTTC	CASSRYPDEQYF
TRBV25-1	TRBJ1-1	.	.	TGTGCCAGCAGTGAAGGCGCGAGGCAGCAAGCTTTCTTT	CASSEGARQQAFF
TRBV27	TRBJ2-7	.	.	TGTGCCAGCAGCCCAACTTCGGGACTTTCTCACTACGAGCAGTACTTC	CASSPTSGLSHYEQYF
TRBV11-3	TRBJ2-1	.	.	TGTGCCAGCAGTCCAAGCTTGGGACTTAAGTTCTTC	CASSPSLGLKFF
TRBV2	TRBJ1-4	.	.	TGTGCCAGCAGAAACCGACAGGTTGCAACTAATGAAAAACTGTTTTTT	CASRNRQVATNEKLFF
TRBV7-2	TRBJ2-4	TRBD1	once	TGTGCCAGCAGCGCACCGGGACAGGGGGCGAGTAGAGCCAAAAACATTCAGTACTTC	CASSAPGQGASRAKNIQYF
TRBV10-2	TRBJ2-5	TRBD2	.	TGCGCCAGCAGGGCACTAGCGGGGACAAGGGAGACCCAGTACTTC	CASRALAGTRETQYF
TRBV5-1	TRBJ2-7	.	.	TGCGCCAGCAGCTTGGAAGGGGCCCCCTACGAGCAGTACTTC	CASSLEGAPYEQYF
TRBV5-6	TRBJ2-7	.	.	TGTGCCAGCAGCTTGTGGGGGGGCGCATCTGGTTACGAGCAGTACTTC	CASSLWGGASGYEQYF
TRBV10-1	TRBJ1-5	TRBD1	.	TGCGCCAGCAGTGATCCGGGACAGGATTATCAGCCCCAGCATTTT	CASSDPGQDYQPQHF
TRBV5-6	TRBJ2-7	.	.	TGTGCCAGCAGCTTGGCCGAGTTGAACGAGCAGTACTTC	CASSLAELNEQYF
TRBV14	TRBJ1-1	TRBD1	.	TGTGCCAGCAGCCATCGGACAGGGGGCATCTACACTGAAGCTTTCTTT	CASSHRTGGIYTEAFF
TRBV27	TRBJ2-7	.	.	TGTGCCAGCCAAATCACCAGGGGCTCCTACGAGCAGTACTTC	CASQITRGSYEQYF
TRBV6-6	TRBJ2-7	TRBD1	.	TGTGCCAGCAGTTACTCAGGGGGCACCAGCTCCTACGAGCAGTACTTC	CASSYSGGTSSYEQYF
TRBV6-5	TRBJ2-7	TRBD2	.	TGTGCCAGCAGCTACGGCGGGGGGGGCGAGCAGTACTTC	CASSYGGGGEQYF
TRBV19	TRBJ1-6	TRBD1	.	TGTGCCAGTAAACAGGGAGGGACAGGTCCTTCACCCCTCCACTTT	CASKQGGTGPSPLHF
TRBV5-1	TRBJ2-3	.	.	TGCGCCAGCAGCTATCGACAGGGCACAGATACGCAGTATTTT	CASSYRQGTDTQYF
TRBV15	TRBJ1-6	TRBD1	.	TGTGCCACCAGCAGAGGGACAGGGGCCAATAATTCACCCCTCCACTTT	CATSRGTGANNSPLHF
TRBV7-2	TRBJ2-4	TRBD2	.	TGTGCCAGCAGCTTAGCGACTAGCGGGGGGTCCAAAAACATTCAGTACTTC	CASSLATSGGSKNIQYF
TRBV2	TRBJ2-2	TRBD2	few	TGTGCCAGCAGCGACGGGAGGGGGGGGTTCACCGGGGAGCTGTTTTTT	CASSDGRGGFTGELFF
TRBV5-4	TRBJ2-7	.	.	TGTGCCAGCAGCCGGACAGCGATTCCCTACGAGCAGTACTTC	CASSRTAIPYEQYF
TRBV9	TRBJ1-5	.	.	TGTGCCAGCAGCGTACACAATACAGCAAGCAATCAGCCCCAGCATTTT	CASSVHNTASNQPQHF
TRBV7-2	TRBJ1-1	.	.	TGTGCCAGCAGCTTAGGTGGCAGGGAGGTTCTGAACACTGAAGCTTTCTTT	CASSLGGREVLNTEAFF
TRBV5-4	TRBJ2-7	TRBD1	.	TGTGCCAGCAGCTCGACAGGGGGCTACGAGCAGTACTTC	CASSSTGGYEQYF
TRBV4-1	TRBJ1-3	.	.	TGCGCCAGCAGCCAAGACACAGCCGCACGCCAAACCTCTGGAAACACCATATATTTT	CASSQDTAARQTSGNTIYF
TRBV28	TRBJ1-6	.	.	TGTGCCAGCAGTTTTCCAGGGGCTTTTTCACCCCTCCACTTT	CASSFPGAFSPLHF
TRBV30	TRBJ1-3	.	.	TGTGCCTGGGATACTTCCGTCTCTGGAAACACCATATATTTT	CAWDTSVSGNTIYF
TRBV29-1	TRBJ2-5	TRBD1	.	TGCAGCGTAGCGGAGACAGGGTCGGTTTCGGGGACCCAGTACTTC	CSVAETGSVSGTQYF
TRBV4-3	TRBJ1-5	.	.	TGCGCCAGCAGCCAAGACGCGGGGGCCCAGCATTTT	CASSQDAGAQHF
TRBV11-2	TRBJ2-5	TRBD1	.	TGTGCCAGCAGCTCCGGACAGGGCCAAGAGACCCAGTACTTC	CASSSGQGQETQYF